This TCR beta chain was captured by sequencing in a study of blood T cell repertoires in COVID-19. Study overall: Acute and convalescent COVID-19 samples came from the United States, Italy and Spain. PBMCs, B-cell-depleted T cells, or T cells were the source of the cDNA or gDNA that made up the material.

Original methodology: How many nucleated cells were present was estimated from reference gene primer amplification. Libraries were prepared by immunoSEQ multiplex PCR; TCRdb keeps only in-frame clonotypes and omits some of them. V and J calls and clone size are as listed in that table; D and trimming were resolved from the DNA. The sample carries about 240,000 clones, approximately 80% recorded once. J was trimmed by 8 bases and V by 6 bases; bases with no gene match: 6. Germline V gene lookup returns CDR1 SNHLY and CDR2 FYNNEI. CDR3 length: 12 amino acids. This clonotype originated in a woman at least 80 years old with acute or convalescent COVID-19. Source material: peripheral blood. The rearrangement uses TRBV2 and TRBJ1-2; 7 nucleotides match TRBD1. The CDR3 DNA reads TGTGCCAGCAGGGACGACAGGGACGGCTACACCTTC. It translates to CASRDDRDGYTF.